These T cell receptor beta chains were read from a single sample in a study of T cell responses to AZD1222 COVID-19 vaccine. Clones were sequenced by immunoSEQ multiplex PCR, and TCRdb holds only the in-frame ones, with some missing. The sample carries around 140,000 clones, over 75% recorded once. This material consisted of peripheral blood, taken on day 0 of AZD1222 vaccination. Source of these receptors: an adult in good health. Each CDR3 is given without its conserved first and last residue.

CDR3 protein,V gene,J gene
ASSQGLAGDYNEQF,TRBV5-1,TRBJ2-1
ASSQLGGNIQY,TRBV4-3,TRBJ2-4
ASSQDYRGGTEAF,TRBV4-1,TRBJ1-1
ASGRRPLH,TRBV19,TRBJ1-6
ASSETGLAGGDTQY,TRBV6-4,TRBJ2-3
ASSSSTSNYGYT,TRBV28,TRBJ1-2
ASREYSGPGELF,TRBV5-4,TRBJ2-2
ASSPGLGSYEQY,TRBV3-1/TRBV3-2,TRBJ2-7
ASSLAGSNTGELF,TRBV27,TRBJ2-2
ASSTRRNYNSPLH,TRBV3-1/TRBV3-2,TRBJ1-6
ASSLTGDEQY,TRBV27,TRBJ2-7
AWRNRAPYNSPLH,TRBV30,TRBJ1-6
ASNIRVGETQY,TRBV10-1,TRBJ2-5
ASSQGSSYNSPLH,TRBV4-1,TRBJ1-6
ASSQEPTDEKLF,TRBV4-1,TRBJ1-4
ASRSTAIAEQF,TRBV12-3/TRBV12-4,TRBJ2-1
ASSKRPWQGVINEKLF,TRBV21-1,TRBJ1-4
ASSLEGAQGEQY,TRBV5-1,TRBJ2-7
ASSLNPGTASVEQY,TRBV7-2,TRBJ2-7
ASSSGQTYEQY,TRBV5-4,TRBJ2-7
ASQDRETDEQY,TRBV28,TRBJ2-7
ASSFQVMETQY,TRBV28,TRBJ2-5
ASSFLAYNEQF,TRBV5-1,TRBJ2-1
ASSLSYTGGLGTDTQY,TRBV27,TRBJ2-3
ASSLLSPTGNTDTQY,TRBV7-9,TRBJ2-3
STTARIGGTQY,TRBV29-1,TRBJ2-5
ASSFELAETQY,TRBV5-4,TRBJ2-5
ASSPGTGRNTGELF,TRBV9,TRBJ2-2
AISDSRTENTEAF,TRBV10-3,TRBJ1-1
SVEGTGGYEQY,TRBV29-1,TRBJ2-7
ASSSQISGGPSIIDTQY,TRBV7-2,TRBJ2-3
ASSEEFTGGQPQH,TRBV2,TRBJ1-5
AWISAQLMNQPQH,TRBV30,TRBJ1-5
ASSSDVYGEQY,TRBV7-3,TRBJ2-7
ASRTGTRSPLH,TRBV2,TRBJ1-6
ASSQVFRAHRGYT,TRBV4-1,TRBJ1-2
ASSQDGQGAYYGYT,TRBV4-3,TRBJ1-2
ASSLASGGAYNEQF,TRBV5-1,TRBJ2-1
ASSTPGTEAYEQY,TRBV19,TRBJ2-7
ASSFGGPSQETQY,TRBV7-2,TRBJ2-5
ASSLEQGVVGPQH,TRBV28,TRBJ1-5
ASSQDTPSGNQPQH,TRBV4-3,TRBJ1-5
ASSIESSVGYGYT,TRBV19,TRBJ1-2
AWSQVSREQY,TRBV30,TRBJ2-7
ASTNWDREFLVGTQY,TRBV28,TRBJ2-3
ASSQDRGLGEKLF,TRBV4-3,TRBJ1-4
ASSRPQPYSNQPQH,TRBV14,TRBJ1-5
ASSLIFRDTEAF,TRBV5-1,TRBJ1-1
ASSPLGANQPQH,TRBV6-5,TRBJ1-5
ASSSVGSSGNTIY,TRBV7-9,TRBJ1-3